Included here is one T cell receptor (beta chain) sequence, with context. The sample holds other DNA sequences that translate to the same CDR3. Germline CDR1 SGHDN, CDR2 FVKESK. V lost 2 bases and J lost 3, with 4 bases in between. There are 12 residues in the CDR3. The study drew its donors from healthy HIV-negative adults without recent acute infections or vaccinations. Both subsets, CD45RA+ naive and CD45RA-negative memory, were split from the CD4+ cells. This entry is derived from a study of shared clonotypes between healthy human individuals. Sequencing was performed with immunoSEQ multiplex PCR; in TCRdb, only in-frame clones are kept and a portion is missing. The data show some 2.3 million clones, approximately 95% seen once.

This rearrangement joins TRBV14 to TRBJ2-5; D remains unclear. Sample: naive CD4+ T cells from PBMCs. The sample's subset: CD45RA+ positively selected. This TCR derives from a man between 18 and 35 years old in good health. Some clones in this sample may be carry-over from other donors' samples. The CDR3 DNA sequence: TGTGCCAGCAGCCAATTAAAAGAGACCCAGTACTTC. Its translation is CASSQLKETQYF.